The 17 T cell receptor beta chains presented below share a single source sample, sequenced in a study of T-cell reconstitution after alpha-beta-depleted transplantation in children. Unique molecular identifiers were used to barcode this TCRbeta library. TCRdb independently ran MiXCR on the PCR reads; one entry per CDR3 protein. The sample records about 250,000 distinct CDR3 sequences, roughly a quarter being singletons. This specimen was PBMCs, mostly from graft donor cells, taken 360 days after TCRalphabeta/CD19-depleted stem cell transplant. The receptors were gathered from a female patient aged 2-9 years who had a stem cell transplant for congenital amegakaryocytic thrombocytopenia, so the T cells may come from the graft donor.

This chain links TRBV7-8 with TRBJ2-7, with 8 bases lining up with TRBD1. J gave up 2 bases and V 4 bases, and 4 bases lay outside the gene matches. CDR1 is SGHVS, CDR2 FQNEAQ, per germline. The CDR3 runs to 14 residues. The CDR3 DNA sequence: TGTGCCAGCAGCTGGACAGGGAGGACCTACGAGCAGTACTTC. Its translation is CASSWTGRTYEQYF.

The rearrangement uses TRBV6-2 or TRBV6-3 and TRBJ1-1; 7 bases agree with TRBD1. V gave up 2 bases and J gave up 2 bases; unmatched junction bases: 11. CDR1 and CDR2 from the germline V gene are MNHEY and SVGEGT. The CDR3 totals 17 residues. CDR3 bases: TGTGCCAGCAGTTACCGAGTCAGGGGGGGAACTAACACTGAAGCTTTCTTT. Its translation is CASSYRVRGGTNTEAFF.

The chain uses TRBV4-1 and TRBJ1-1; D gene uncertain. Deletions cut 1 base from V and 8 bases from J, with 11 bases between. Germline CDR1 and CDR2: MGHRA and YSYEKL. There are 13 residues in the CDR3. CDR3: CASSQVGGREAFF. CDR3 nucleotide sequence: TGCGCCAGCAGCCAAGTCGGTGGAAGGGAAGCTTTCTTT.

This clonotype was picked up a small number of times. This chain uses TRBV5-1 with TRBJ1-1; the match to TRBD1 covers 8 bases. The CDR3 extends over 16 amino acids. Germline lookup yields CDR1 SGHRS and CDR2 YFSETQ. The V and J ends lost 4 bases and 0 bases, in that order; junction bases with no gene match: 8. The CDR3 sequence is CASSHGQGQLNTEAFF. CDR3 coding DNA: TGCGCCAGCAGCCACGGACAGGGACAATTGAACACTGAAGCTTTCTTT.

In DNA, the CDR3 is TGCGCCAGCAGTGAGTTTGCGGGACAGGGGGCCTACGAGCAGTACTTC. Translated: CASSEFAGQGAYEQYF. The rearrangement joins TRBV10-1 to TRBJ2-7, with 11 bases lining up with TRBD1. CDR1 and CDR2 from the germline V gene are WNHNN and SYGVQD (reference sequence). CDR3 size: 16 residues. The V and J ends lost 1 base and 2 bases, in that order; junction bases with no gene match: 4.

This chain uses TRBV28 with TRBJ2-3; D not resolved. Trimming took off 5 bases at V and 2 bases at J, with 14 bases between the two ends. This CDR3 region has 15 residues. Germline V gives CDR1 MDHEN, CDR2 SYDVKM. The CDR3 sequence: CASSTPGRATDTQYF. The DNA for the CDR3 is TGTGCCAGCAGTACCCCGGGCCGCGCCACAGATACGCAGTATTTT.

The chain has TRBV7-2 and TRBJ1-6, with 8 bases lining up with TRBD1. V dropped 4 bases and J dropped 10; count of bases not matched to a gene: 12. Germline V gene data show CDR1 as SGHTA and CDR2 as FQGNSA. This CDR3 is 16 amino acids long. CDR3 amino acids: CASSSRGPGVGSPLHF. CDR3 DNA: TGTGCCAGCAGCTCCAGGGGGCCCGGGGTGGGCTCACCCCTCCACTTT.

The chain uses TRBV28 and TRBJ1-1; no firm D call. This CDR3 has 17 amino acids. Between the trimmed V and J ends, which lost 1 base and 4 bases, there was a span of 19 bases. The germline V gene has CDR1 MDHEN and CDR2 SYDVKM. The CDR3 protein is CASSLYGWWGHSTEAFF. CDR3 sequence (DNA): TGTGCCAGCAGTTTATACGGCTGGTGGGGTCACAGCACTGAAGCTTTCTTT.

The genes are TRBV12-3 or TRBV12-4 and TRBJ2-3; tentatively, D is TRBD2 (6 bases). The CDR3 runs to 11 residues. Trimming shortened V by 5 bases and J by 8 bases, and 8 bases separated the two germline ends. Here the CDR3 DNA reads TGTGCCAGCAGTGCGCGGGGTACGCAGTATTTT. It codes for CASSARGTQYF.

This clonotype has just a few counts. The chain has TRBV5-1 and TRBJ2-5, with D maybe TRBD2 (6 bases). CDR3 size: 14 residues. Trimming pared 2 bases from V and 4 bases from J, leaving 12 bases between. The germline V gene has CDR1 SGHRS and CDR2 YFSETQ. In DNA, the CDR3 is TGCGCCAGCAGCTTCGGGGGAGCGGCAGAGACCCAGTACTTC. This codes for CASSFGGAAETQYF.

Ten or more counts support this clonotype. This chain connects TRBV4-1 to TRBJ1-2; TRBD1 aligns across 7 bases. J lost 7 bases, V lost 6 bases, and 8 bases had no gene match. Looked up from germline, CDR1 is MGHRA and CDR2 is YSYEKL. This CDR3 has 13 residues. Written as DNA, the CDR3 is TGCGCCAGCAGTCTCCAGGGGGATACTGGCTACACCTTC. Residues: CASSLQGDTGYTF.

There are a few counts of this clonotype. V gene TRBV18 combines with J gene TRBJ2-1, with D possibly being TRBD1 (6 bases). V was cut by 3 bases and J by 8 bases, with 14 bases left in between. CDR1 is KGHSH, CDR2 LQKENI, per germline. The CDR3 contains 14 residues. The DNA for the CDR3 is TGTGCCAGCTCACCGGCGACAGGTTGGGATGAGCAGTTCTTC. It encodes CASSPATGWDEQFF.

This clonotype was observed a handful of times. The chain uses TRBV10-3 and TRBJ2-5; TRBD1 aligns across 7 bases. Germline V CDR1 and CDR2: ENHRY, SYGVKD. The CDR3 is 13 amino acids. V was clipped by 4 bases and J by 5 bases; unmatched bases: 4. The CDR3: CAISVSGQETQYF. The CDR3 nucleotides are TGTGCCATCAGTGTTTCGGGACAGGAGACCCAGTACTTC.

This rearrangement joins TRBV4-1 to TRBJ1-1, with 8 bases that match TRBD1. The CDR3 loop spans 17 amino acids. CDR1 MGHRA and CDR2 YSYEKL come from the germline V gene. V shed 4 bases, J shed 0 bases, and the junction held 10 bases outside the gene matches. In DNA, the CDR3 is TGCGCCAGCAGCCCCTACCAGGGGGCTTGGTTGAACACTGAAGCTTTCTTT. This encodes CASSPYQGAWLNTEAFF.

This clonotype has just a few counts. The rearrangement links TRBV4-1 to TRBJ2-3; 8 bases match TRBD2. From germline, CDR1 is MGHRA and CDR2 YSYEKL. Trimming removed 4 bases from V and 2 bases from J; junction bases left unmatched: 11. This CDR3 is 17 amino acids long. CDR3 DNA sequence: TGCGCCAGCAGCCGAGTGGAGATAGCGGGGACCACAGATACGCAGTATTTT. Translated, it gives CASSRVEIAGTTDTQYF.

This chain joins TRBV24-1 and TRBJ2-3; D unclear. The length of the CDR3 is 13 residues. Germline-derived CDR1 and CDR2 are KGHDR and SFDVKD. Trimming took 10 bases from V and 2 from J, leaving 12 bases between them. CDR3 loop: CATCSSVTDTQYF. The CDR3 nucleotides are TGTGCCACGTGTAGCTCGGTCACAGATACGCAGTATTTT.

The V and J genes are TRBV23-1 and TRBJ2-3, with TRBD2 matching over 8 bases. TRBV23-1 is given ORF status, its function remaining uncertain. J lost 6 bases, V lost 11 bases, and 13 bases had no gene match. This CDR3 region has 14 residues. CDR3 DNA sequence: TGCGCCCCCATCCCCTCGGGGGGGAATGATACGCAGTATTTT. It specifies CAPIPSGGNDTQYF.